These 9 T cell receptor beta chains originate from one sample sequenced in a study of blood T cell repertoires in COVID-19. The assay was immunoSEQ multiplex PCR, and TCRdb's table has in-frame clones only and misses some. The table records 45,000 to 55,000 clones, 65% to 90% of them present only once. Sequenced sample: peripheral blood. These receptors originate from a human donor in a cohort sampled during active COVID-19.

The CDR3 spells CASSSLRGSDPDTQYF. CDR3 DNA: TGTGCCAGCAGCTCCCTGCGGGGCTCCGACCCAGATACGCAGTATTTT. The J gene is TRBJ2-3, the V gene TRBV5-4, with TRBD2 as a possible D gene (6 bases). This CDR3 is built from 16 residues. The germline V gene has CDR1 SGHNT and CDR2 YYREEE (reference sequence). V lost 3 bases, J lost 4 bases, and 18 bases lay in between. Filled out from reference TRBV5-4 and TRBJ2-3, the complete variable domain reads ETGVTQSPTHLIKTRGQQVTLRCSSQSGHNTVSWYQQALGQGPQFIFQYYREEENGRGNFPPRFSGLQFPNYSSELNVNALELDDSALYLCASSSLRGSDPDTQYFGPGTRLTVL.

The CDR3 DNA reads as TGTGCCAGCAGCCTGACGGGTCTTGGGACCCAGTACTTC. Its protein is CASSLTGLGTQYF. The V gene is TRBV3-1 (or the pseudogene TRBV3-2), the J gene TRBJ2-5; D is unclear. Trimming removed 4 bases at V and 7 bases at J, with 13 bases between. The CDR3 runs 13 residues. Germline CDR1 is LGHDT and CDR2 is YNNKEL (reference sequence).

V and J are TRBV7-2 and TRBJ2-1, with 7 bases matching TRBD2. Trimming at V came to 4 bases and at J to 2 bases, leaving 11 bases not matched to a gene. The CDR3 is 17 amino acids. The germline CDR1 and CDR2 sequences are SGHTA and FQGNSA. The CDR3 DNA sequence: TGTGCCAGCAGCTCCCCTGCAGCGGGACCCCCCTACAATGAGCAGTTCTTC. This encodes CASSSPAAGPPYNEQFF.

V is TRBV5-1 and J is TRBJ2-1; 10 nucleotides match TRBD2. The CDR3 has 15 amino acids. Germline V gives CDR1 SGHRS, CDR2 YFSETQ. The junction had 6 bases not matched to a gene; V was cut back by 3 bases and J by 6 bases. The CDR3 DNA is TGCGCCAGCAGCTCCGGACTAGCGGATACCAATGAGCAGTTCTTC. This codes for CASSSGLADTNEQFF.

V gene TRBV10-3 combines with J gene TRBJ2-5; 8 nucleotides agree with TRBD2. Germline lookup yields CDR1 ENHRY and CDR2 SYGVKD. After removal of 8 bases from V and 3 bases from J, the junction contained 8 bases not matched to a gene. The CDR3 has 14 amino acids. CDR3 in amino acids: CAIGPGGKKETQYF. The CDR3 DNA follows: TGTGCCATCGGACCGGGAGGGAAAAAAGAGACCCAGTACTTC.

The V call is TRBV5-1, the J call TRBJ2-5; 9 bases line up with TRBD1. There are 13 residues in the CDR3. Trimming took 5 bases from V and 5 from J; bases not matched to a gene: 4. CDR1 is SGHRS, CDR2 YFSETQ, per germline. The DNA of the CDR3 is TGCGCCAGCAGGGGGACAGGGCTCGAGACCCAGTACTTC. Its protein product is CASRGTGLETQYF. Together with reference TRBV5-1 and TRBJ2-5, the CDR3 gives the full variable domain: KAGVTQTPRYLIKTRGQQVTLSCSPISGHRSVSWYQQTPGQGLQFLFEYFSETQRNKGNFPGRFSGRQFSNSRSEMNVSTLELGDSALYLCASRGTGLETQYFGPGTRLLVL.

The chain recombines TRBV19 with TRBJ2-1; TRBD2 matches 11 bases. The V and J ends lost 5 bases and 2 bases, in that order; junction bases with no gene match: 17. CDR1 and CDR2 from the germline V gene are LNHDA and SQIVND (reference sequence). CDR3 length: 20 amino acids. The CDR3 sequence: CASSAPGTSGPSGAYNEQFF. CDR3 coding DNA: TGTGCCAGTAGTGCCCCCGGGACTAGCGGCCCGAGTGGAGCCTACAATGAGCAGTTCTTC.

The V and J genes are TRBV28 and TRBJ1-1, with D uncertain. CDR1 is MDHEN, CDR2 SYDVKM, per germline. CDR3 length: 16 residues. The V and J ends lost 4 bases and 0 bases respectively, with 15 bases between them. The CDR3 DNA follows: TGTGCCAGCAGTTCGGTAGAGGCGAGGGTGAACACTGAAGCTTTCTTT. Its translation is CASSSVEARVNTEAFF. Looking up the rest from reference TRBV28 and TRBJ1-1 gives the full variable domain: DVKVTQSSRYLVKRTGEKVFLECVQDMDHENMFWYRQDPGLGLRLIYFSYDVKMKEKGDIPEGYSVSREKKERFSLILESASTNQTSMYLCASSSVEARVNTEAFFGQGTRLTVV.

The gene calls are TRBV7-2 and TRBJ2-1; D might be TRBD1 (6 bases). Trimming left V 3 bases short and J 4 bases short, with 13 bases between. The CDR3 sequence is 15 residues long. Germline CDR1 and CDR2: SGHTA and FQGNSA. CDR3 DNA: TGTGCCAGCAGCTTCCTTCAGGGGCGTTACAATGAGCAGTTCTTC. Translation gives CASSFLQGRYNEQFF.